The 6 T cell receptor beta chains given below trace back to one sample, sequenced in a study of shared clonotypes between healthy human individuals (dated by TCRdb to about 2020). To prepare the library, the immunoSEQ multiplex PCR assay was applied. TCRdb re-hosts the immuneACCESS table, in-frame sequences only. Its copies lack some clones; in the studies checked, an unresolved V gene accounts for under half of them, and the cause for the rest is not known. This sample has about 2 million clones in its table, and approximately 94% of those were observed once. Roughly 1% of the sample lies in the top ten. CD8 naive samples were CD45RO-negative cells positively selected for CCR7, giving a CD45RA+CCR7+ population that excluded TemRA cells. The sequenced sample consisted of naive CD8+ T cells sorted from blood. Per the publication, the cell subset or site label means: CD45RA+CCR7+. These receptors were taken from a man in his late teens or twenties in good health.

The count of this clone is one. This chain links TRBV13 with TRBJ1-1; D uncertain. The V gene lost 6 bases and the J gene lost 2 bases, with 10 bases spanning the gap. The CDR3 contains 13 residues. Germline CDR1 and CDR2: PRHDT and FYEKMQ (reference sequence). Here the CDR3 DNA reads TGTGCCAGCAGGTATACAGAAAACACTGAAGCTTTCTTT. This encodes CASRYTENTEAFF.

The genes are TRBV28 and TRBJ2-2, with 8 positions matching TRBD2. The V and J ends lost 5 bases and 4 bases, in that order; junction bases with no gene match: 6. CDR1 and CDR2 (germline): MDHEN, SYDVKM. The CDR3 covers 15 residues. The CDR3 DNA reads TGTGCCAGCAGTCCCTCCCGGGAGGGCACCGGGGAGCTGTTTTTT. This translates into CASSPSREGTGELFF.

The chain joins TRBV9 to TRBJ1-1; D gene unclear. The CDR3 has 16 amino acids. Deletions cut 0 bases from V and 2 bases from J, with 14 bases between. Germline V gene data show CDR1 as SGDLS and CDR2 as YYNGEE. CDR3 protein: CASSVELNLINTEAFF. CDR3 bases: TGTGCCAGCAGCGTAGAATTAAATCTCATAAACACTGAAGCTTTCTTT. Looking up the rest from reference TRBV9 and TRBJ1-1 gives the full variable domain: DSGVTQTPKHLITATGQRVTLRCSPRSGDLSVYWYQQSLDQGLQFLIQYYNGEERAKGNILERFSAQQFPDLHSELNLSSLELGDSALYFCASSVELNLINTEAFFGQGTRLTVV.

The chain uses TRBV9 and TRBJ1-2; D may be TRBD1 (5 bases). Germline values: CDR1 SGDLS, CDR2 YYNGEE. V lost 6 bases and J lost 6, with 21 bases in between. The CDR3 extends over 15 amino acids. In DNA form, the CDR3 reads TGTGCCAGCACCCTTTACCTATGGGGGAGTGATGGCTACACCTTC. Protein product: CASTLYLWGSDGYTF. Combining the CDR3 with reference TRBV9 and TRBJ1-2 gives the whole variable domain DSGVTQTPKHLITATGQRVTLRCSPRSGDLSVYWYQQSLDQGLQFLIQYYNGEERAKGNILERFSAQQFPDLHSELNLSSLELGDSALYFCASTLYLWGSDGYTFGSGTRLTVV.

The gene calls are TRBV5-1 and TRBJ2-1; maybe TRBD2 (6 bases). V lost 4 bases to trimming and J lost 7 bases, with 18 bases between them. Germline CDR1 and CDR2: SGHRS and YFSETQ. The CDR3 has 15 residues. The CDR3 reads CASSPWRERGNEQFF. The CDR3 nucleotides read TGCGCCAGCAGCCCCTGGAGGGAGAGGGGTAATGAGCAGTTCTTC. The full variable domain, completed using reference TRBV5-1 and TRBJ2-1, is KAGVTQTPRYLIKTRGQQVTLSCSPISGHRSVSWYQQTPGQGLQFLFEYFSETQRNKGNFPGRFSGRQFSNSRSEMNVSTLELGDSALYLCASSPWRERGNEQFFGPGTRLTVL.

About this clone: This same CDR3 is encoded by further DNA sequences in the sample. The CDR3 bases are TGTGCCAGCAGCCTCACAGGGCACGAGCAGTACTTC. It encodes CASSLTGHEQYF. The J gene is TRBJ2-7, the V gene TRBV7-9, with D possibly TRBD1 on 6 matching bases. CDR3 size: 12 residues. Between the trimmed V and J ends, which lost 5 bases and 5 bases, there was a span of 10 bases. Germline CDR1 SEHNR, CDR2 FQNEAQ (reference sequence). Together with reference TRBV7-9 and TRBJ2-7, the CDR3 gives the full variable domain: DTGVSQNPRHKITKRGQNVTFRCDPISEHNRLYWYRQTLGQGPEFLTYFQNEAQLEKSRLLSDRFSAERPKGSFSTLEIQRTEQGDSAMYLCASSLTGHEQYFGPGTRLTVT.